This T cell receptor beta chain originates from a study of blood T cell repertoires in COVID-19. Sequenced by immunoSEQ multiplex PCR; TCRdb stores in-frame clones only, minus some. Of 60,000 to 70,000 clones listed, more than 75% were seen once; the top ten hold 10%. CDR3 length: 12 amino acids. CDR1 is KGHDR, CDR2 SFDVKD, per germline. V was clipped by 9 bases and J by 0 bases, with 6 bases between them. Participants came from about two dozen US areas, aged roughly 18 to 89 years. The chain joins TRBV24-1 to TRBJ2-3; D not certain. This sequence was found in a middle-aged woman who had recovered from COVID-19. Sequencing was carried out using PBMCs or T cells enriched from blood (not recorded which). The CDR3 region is CATGGSTDTQYF. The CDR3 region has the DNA TGTGCCACCGGCGGTAGCACAGATACGCAGTATTTT.